This is a list of T cell receptor beta chains from one sample in a study of regulatory T cells in long-lasting Graves disease. MiXCR was run by TCRdb on the multiplex PCR reads, yielding one entry per CDR3 protein. The data contain about 310,000 distinct CDR3 sequences, 22% of them singletons. This material consisted of peripheral blood mononuclear cells (PBMCs), taken when the disease was refractory, from a patient treated with antithyroid drugs. Source of these receptors: a female donor with Graves disease. Both conserved end residues are part of each CDR3. D genes are given only for firm matches. Size tells how often a clone was seen (once, few, many) or the class of an expanded clone, and some rows leave it out.

clone_size	d_call	v_call	j_call	cdr3_aa	cdr3_nt
NA	NA	TRBV20-1	TRBJ2-3	CSAFSRAASTDTQYF	TGCAGTGCTTTCTCTAGGGCGGCTAGCACAGATACGCAGTATTTT
NA	TRBD1	TRBV9	TRBJ1-6	CASSQGANSPLHF	TGTGCCAGCTCCCAGGGGGCCAATTCACCCCTCCACTTT
few	TRBD1	TRBV20-1	TRBJ2-4	CSASILSGGLAKNIQYF	TGCAGTGCCTCCATCCTTTCAGGGGGCTTGGCCAAAAACATTCAGTACTTC
NA	TRBD1	TRBV30	TRBJ2-5	CAWSTGDRGEETQYF	TGTGCCTGGAGTACCGGGGACAGGGGGGAAGAGACCCAGTACTTC
many	NA	TRBV20-1	TRBJ2-5	CSASPTSGGGETQYF	TGCAGTGCTAGCCCCACATCCGGGGGCGGAGAGACCCAGTACTTC
few	NA	TRBV7-9	TRBJ2-4	CASSPGGSRQNIQYF	TGTGCCAGCAGCCCCGGGGGAAGCCGACAAAACATTCAGTACTTC
many	NA	TRBV30	TRBJ1-5	CAWSSGLAASQHF	TGTGCCTGGAGTTCAGGTTTAGCAGCATCCCAGCATTTT
many	NA	TRBV28	TRBJ2-5	CASRGGQETQYF	TGTGCCAGCAGGGGCGGGCAAGAGACCCAGTACTTC
NA	NA	TRBV3-1	TRBJ2-7	CASSQGLRDEQYF	TGTGCCAGCAGCCAAGGGCTCCGGGACGAGCAGTACTTC
few	NA	TRBV30	TRBJ2-7	CAWSRPGAGYEQYF	TGTGCCTGGAGTCGGCCAGGGGCAGGCTACGAGCAGTACTTC
many	TRBD1	TRBV11-2	TRBJ1-2	CASSLFEGAVGYTF	TGTGCCAGCAGCTTATTTGAGGGGGCCGTTGGCTACACCTTC
NA	TRBD1	TRBV27	TRBJ2-7	CASTLGAGGSYEQYF	TGTGCCAGCACTTTAGGGGCAGGGGGCTCCTACGAGCAGTACTTC
few	TRBD2	TRBV18	TRBJ2-7	CASSLLLAEAYEQYF	TGTGCCAGCTCACTGTTGCTAGCGGAGGCCTACGAGCAGTACTTC
many	TRBD2	TRBV5-1	TRBJ2-7	CASSLEVSGRSLTYEQYF	TGCGCCAGCAGCTTGGAGGTTAGCGGGAGGAGCTTAACCTACGAGCAGTACTTC
many	TRBD1	TRBV28	TRBJ1-2	CASTPDRSGYGYTF	TGTGCCAGCACCCCGGACAGGTCCGGCTATGGCTACACCTTC
NA	NA	TRBV19	TRBJ2-5	CASSRRSDQETQYF	TGTGCCAGTAGTCGTCGGAGCGACCAAGAGACCCAGTACTTC
many	NA	TRBV11-2	TRBJ2-5	CASSFTARVETQYF	TGTGCCAGCAGCTTCACTGCTAGAGTAGAGACCCAGTACTTC
NA	NA	TRBV6-1	TRBJ2-7	CASSGGVRYEQYF	TGTGCCAGCAGTGGTGGGGTCCGCTACGAGCAGTACTTC
many	TRBD1	TRBV6-9	TRBJ2-2	CASSYDRVSGELFF	TGTGCCAGCAGCTATGACAGGGTGTCCGGGGAGCTGTTTTTT
many	NA	TRBV7-9	TRBJ1-1	CASSRDTSNTEAFF	TGTGCCAGCAGCAGGGACACATCGAACACTGAAGCTTTCTTT
NA	TRBD1	TRBV7-2	TRBJ1-4	CASSLEGTGWETNEKLFF	TGTGCCAGCAGCTTAGAGGGGACAGGATGGGAGACTAATGAAAAACTGTTTTTT
NA	NA	TRBV9	TRBJ2-7	CASSVEVEPRNF	TGTGCCAGCAGCGTAGAGGTAGAGCCTAGGAACTTC
NA	TRBD1	TRBV7-9	TRBJ1-1	CASSIGQASTEAFF	TGTGCCAGCAGCATCGGACAGGCAAGCACTGAAGCTTTCTTT
few	TRBD1	TRBV7-9	TRBJ2-7	CASSLVGDREGEQYF	TGTGCCAGCAGCTTAGTGGGGGACAGGGAAGGCGAGCAGTACTTC
NA	NA	TRBV20-1	TRBJ2-1	CSAGNYRSYNEQFF	TGCAGTGCTGGAAACTACCGCTCCTACAATGAGCAGTTCTTC
few	TRBD1	TRBV19	TRBJ1-2	CASSSGTGINGYTF	TGTGCCAGTAGTTCTGGGACAGGGATTAACGGCTACACCTTC
NA	TRBD2	TRBV5-1	TRBJ2-7	CASSQGTSGSWSEQYF	TGCGCCAGCAGCCAAGGGACTAGCGGGAGTTGGTCCGAGCAGTACTTC
NA	TRBD1	TRBV10-3	TRBJ1-4	CAIKADRGNEKLFF	TGTGCCATCAAAGCGGACAGGGGAAATGAAAAACTGTTTTTT
many	NA	TRBV28	TRBJ2-7	CASSQGYYEQYF	TGTGCCAGCAGTCAGGGGTACTACGAGCAGTACTTC
many	NA	TRBV6-1	TRBJ1-6	CASGYRDSPLHF	TGTGCCAGCGGCTACAGGGATTCACCCCTCCACTTT